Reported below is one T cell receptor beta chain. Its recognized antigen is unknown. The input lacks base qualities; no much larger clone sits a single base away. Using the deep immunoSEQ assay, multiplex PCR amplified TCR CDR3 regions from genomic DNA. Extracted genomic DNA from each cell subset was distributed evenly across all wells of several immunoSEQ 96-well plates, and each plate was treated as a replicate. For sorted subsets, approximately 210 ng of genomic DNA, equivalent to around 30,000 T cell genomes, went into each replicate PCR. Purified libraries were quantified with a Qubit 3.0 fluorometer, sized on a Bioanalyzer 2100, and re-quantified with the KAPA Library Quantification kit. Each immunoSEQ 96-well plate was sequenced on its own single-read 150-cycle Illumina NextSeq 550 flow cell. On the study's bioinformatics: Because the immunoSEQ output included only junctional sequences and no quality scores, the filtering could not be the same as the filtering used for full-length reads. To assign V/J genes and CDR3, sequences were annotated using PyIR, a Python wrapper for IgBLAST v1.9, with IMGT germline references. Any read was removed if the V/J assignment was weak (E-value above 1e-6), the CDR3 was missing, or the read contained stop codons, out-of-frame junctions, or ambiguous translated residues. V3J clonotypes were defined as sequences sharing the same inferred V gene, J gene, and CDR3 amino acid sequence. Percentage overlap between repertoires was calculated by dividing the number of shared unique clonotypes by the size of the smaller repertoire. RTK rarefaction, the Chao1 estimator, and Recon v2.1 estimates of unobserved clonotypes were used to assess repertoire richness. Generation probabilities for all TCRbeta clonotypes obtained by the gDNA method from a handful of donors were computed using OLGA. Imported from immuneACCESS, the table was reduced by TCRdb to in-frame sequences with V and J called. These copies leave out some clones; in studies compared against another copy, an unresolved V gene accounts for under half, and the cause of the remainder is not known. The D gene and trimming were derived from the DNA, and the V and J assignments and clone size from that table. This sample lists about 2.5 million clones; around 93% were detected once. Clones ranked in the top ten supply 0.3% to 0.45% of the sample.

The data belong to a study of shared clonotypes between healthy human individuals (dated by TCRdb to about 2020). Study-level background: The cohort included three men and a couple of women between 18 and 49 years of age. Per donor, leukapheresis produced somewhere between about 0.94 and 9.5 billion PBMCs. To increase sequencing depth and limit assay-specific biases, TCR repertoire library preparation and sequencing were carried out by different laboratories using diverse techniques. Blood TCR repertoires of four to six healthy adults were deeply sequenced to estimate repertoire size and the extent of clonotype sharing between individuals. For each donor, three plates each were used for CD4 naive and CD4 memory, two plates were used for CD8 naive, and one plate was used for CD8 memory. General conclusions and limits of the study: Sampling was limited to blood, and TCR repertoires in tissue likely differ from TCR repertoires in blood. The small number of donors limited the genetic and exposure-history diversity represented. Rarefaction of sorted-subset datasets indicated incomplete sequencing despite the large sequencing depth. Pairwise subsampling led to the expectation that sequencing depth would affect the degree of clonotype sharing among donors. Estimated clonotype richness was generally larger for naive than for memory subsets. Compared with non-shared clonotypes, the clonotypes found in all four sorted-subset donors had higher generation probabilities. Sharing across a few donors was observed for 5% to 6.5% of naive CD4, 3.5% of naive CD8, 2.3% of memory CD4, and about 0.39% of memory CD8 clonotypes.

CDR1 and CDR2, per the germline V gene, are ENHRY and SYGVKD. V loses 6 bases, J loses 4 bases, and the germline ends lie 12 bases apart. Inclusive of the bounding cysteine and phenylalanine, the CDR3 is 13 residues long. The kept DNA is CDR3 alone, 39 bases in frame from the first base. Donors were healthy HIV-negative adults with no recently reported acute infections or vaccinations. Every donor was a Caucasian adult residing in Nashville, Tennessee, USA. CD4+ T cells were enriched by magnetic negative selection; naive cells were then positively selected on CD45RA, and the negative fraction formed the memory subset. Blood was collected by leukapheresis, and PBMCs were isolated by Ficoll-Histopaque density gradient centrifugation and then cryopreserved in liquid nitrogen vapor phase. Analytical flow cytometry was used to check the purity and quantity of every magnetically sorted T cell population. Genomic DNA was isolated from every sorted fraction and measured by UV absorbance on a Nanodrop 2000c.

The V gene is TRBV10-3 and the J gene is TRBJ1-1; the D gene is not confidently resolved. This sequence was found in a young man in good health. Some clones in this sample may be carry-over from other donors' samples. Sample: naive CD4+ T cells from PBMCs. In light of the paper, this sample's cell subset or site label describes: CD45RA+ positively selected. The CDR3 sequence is CAIRSGLATEAFF. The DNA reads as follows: TGTGCCATCAGGTCGGGTTTGGCCACTGAAGCTTTCTTT.